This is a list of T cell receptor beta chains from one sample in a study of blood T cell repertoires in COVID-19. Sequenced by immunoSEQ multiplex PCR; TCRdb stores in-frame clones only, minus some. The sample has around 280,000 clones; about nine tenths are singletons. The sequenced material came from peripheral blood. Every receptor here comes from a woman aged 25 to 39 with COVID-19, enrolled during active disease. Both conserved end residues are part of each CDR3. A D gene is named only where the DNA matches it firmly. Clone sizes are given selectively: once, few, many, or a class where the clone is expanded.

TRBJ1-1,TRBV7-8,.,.,TGTGCCAGCAGCGACCCAGGGTTAGGGGTTAAAACTGAAGCTTTCTTT,CASSDPGLGVKTEAFF
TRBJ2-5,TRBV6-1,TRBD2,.,TGTGCCAGCAGTGAAGCACCTAGCGGGAGGAGAGAGACCCAGTACTTC,CASSEAPSGRRETQYF
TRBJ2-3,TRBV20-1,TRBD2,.,TGCAGTGCTAGTCGGGGCACTAGCGGTAGAACAGATACGCAGTATTTT,CSASRGTSGRTDTQYF
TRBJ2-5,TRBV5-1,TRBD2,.,TGCGCCAGCAGCCCACAAGCGGGAGGGCCGGGAGAGACCCAGTACTTC,CASSPQAGGPGETQYF
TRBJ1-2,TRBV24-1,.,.,TGTGCCACCAGTGATTCGGACTACTATGGCTACACCTTC,CATSDSDYYGYTF
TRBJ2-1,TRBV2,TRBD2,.,TGTGCCAGCAGAACATTAGCGGGAGAGTTTTACAATGAGCAGTTCTTC,CASRTLAGEFYNEQFF
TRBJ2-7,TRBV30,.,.,TGTGCCTGGAGTGTGTGGGCTAGCAGCTACGAGCAGTACTTC,CAWSVWASSYEQYF
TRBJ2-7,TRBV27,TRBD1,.,TGTGCCAGCAGTTTAACTCCCGGGACAGGGTTCTACGAGCAGTACTTC,CASSLTPGTGFYEQYF
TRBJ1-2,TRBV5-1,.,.,TGCGCCAGCAGCTTGAGCAGGGTTGGCTATGGCTACACCTTC,CASSLSRVGYGYTF
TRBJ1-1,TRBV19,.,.,TGTGCCAGTAGTGCGGGCCTGAACACTGAAGCTTTCTTT,CASSAGLNTEAFF
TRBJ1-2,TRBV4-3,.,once,TGCGCCAGCAGCCGCACTCGGGAGGTGGGCTATGGCTACACCTTC,CASSRTREVGYGYTF
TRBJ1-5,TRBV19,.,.,TGTGCCAGTAGTATGGGAGTCCGGCAGCCCCAGCATTTT,CASSMGVRQPQHF
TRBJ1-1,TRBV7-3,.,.,TGTGCCAGCAGCTTACAGGGGATGAACACTGAAGCTTTCTTT,CASSLQGMNTEAFF
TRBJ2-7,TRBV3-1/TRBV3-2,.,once,TGTGCCAGCAGCCAAGCGCGCTACGAGCAGTACTTC,CASSQARYEQYF
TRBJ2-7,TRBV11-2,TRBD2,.,TGTGCCAGCAGCTTAGATTCAGGAGCGGGAACCTACGAGCAGTACTTC,CASSLDSGAGTYEQYF
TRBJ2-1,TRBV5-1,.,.,TGCGCCAGCAGCTTCCCAACCTACAATGAGCAGTTCTTC,CASSFPTYNEQFF
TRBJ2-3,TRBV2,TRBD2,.,TGTGCCAGCCGCCCACGGGCTAGCGGGAGGACAGATACGCAGTATTTT,CASRPRASGRTDTQYF
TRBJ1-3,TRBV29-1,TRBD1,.,TGCAGCGTTCTTACAGGGGGCTCTGGAAACACCATATATTTT,CSVLTGGSGNTIYF
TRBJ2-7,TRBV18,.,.,TGTGCCAGCTCCCTTGGACAGCCAGACGAGCAGTACTTC,CASSLGQPDEQYF
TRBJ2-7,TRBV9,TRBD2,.,TGTGCCAGCAGCCCCCAGCCGGGGGGCGAGCAGTACTTC,CASSPQPGGEQYF
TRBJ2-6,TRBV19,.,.,TGTGCCAGTAGCCTCGGGAGGGCCAACGTCCTGACTTTC,CASSLGRANVLTF
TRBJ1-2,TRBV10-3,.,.,TGTGCCATCAGAGGCGAGGCGGGCTATGGCTACACCTTC,CAIRGEAGYGYTF
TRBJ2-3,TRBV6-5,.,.,TGTGCCAGCCGTCCCCCCACAGATACGCAGTATTTT,CASRPPTDTQYF
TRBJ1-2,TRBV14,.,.,TGTGCCAGCAGCCAGAATAGAGTTAACTATGGCTACACCTTC,CASSQNRVNYGYTF
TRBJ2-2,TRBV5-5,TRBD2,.,TGTGCCAGCTTTCGGGAGGGCCTCACCGGGGAGCTGTTTTTT,CASFREGLTGELFF
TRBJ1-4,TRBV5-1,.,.,TGCGCCAGCAGCTTGGGTATAGGGGTAAATGAAAAACTGTTTTTT,CASSLGIGVNEKLFF
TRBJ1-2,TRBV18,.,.,TGTGCCAGCTCACCCGCAGGGCAAAATGCTGGCTACACCTTC,CASSPAGQNAGYTF
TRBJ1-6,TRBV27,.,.,TGTGCCAGCAGTTTATCCCCCGTGACATCCTATAATTCACCCCTCCACTTT,CASSLSPVTSYNSPLHF
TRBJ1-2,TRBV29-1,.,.,TGCAGCGTTGAAACAGGGCAGGATGGCTACACCTTC,CSVETGQDGYTF
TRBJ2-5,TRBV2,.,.,TGTGCCAGCGGAAGCAGGGTAGGGGCCGACTTC,CASGSRVGADF
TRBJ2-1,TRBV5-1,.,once,TGCGCCAGCTCCCGGCTGGGGGGTTTCGGCGAGCAGTTCTTC,CASSRLGGFGEQFF
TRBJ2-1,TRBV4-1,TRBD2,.,TGCGCCAGCAGCGACCGACTAGCGGGGTACAATGAGCAGTTCTTC,CASSDRLAGYNEQFF
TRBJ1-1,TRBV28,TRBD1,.,TGTGCCAGCAGCCTAACAACAGGGGTAACTGAAGCTTTCTTT,CASSLTTGVTEAFF
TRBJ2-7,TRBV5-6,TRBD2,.,TGTGCCAGGACGAACGGACTAGCGGGAGGGCAGTCTCCCGACGAGCAGTACTTC,CARTNGLAGGQSPDEQYF
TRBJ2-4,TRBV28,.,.,TGTGCCAGCACCTCTTATGGGATTCCGCCTACGAAGGACTTGCTTGGGGCCAAAAACATTCAGTACTTC,CASTSYGIPPTKDLLGAKNIQYF
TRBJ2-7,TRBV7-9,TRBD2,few,TGTGCCAGCAGCTTAAGCGGGAAGAGGTATGAGCAGTACTTC,CASSLSGKRYEQYF
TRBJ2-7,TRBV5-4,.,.,TGTGCCAGCAGCTTAGCTAGCAGCTCCTACGAGCAGTACTTC,CASSLASSSYEQYF
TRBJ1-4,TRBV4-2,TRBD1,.,TGTGCCAGCAGCCAAAGCCCCCAGGGGGGTGAAAAACTGTTTTTT,CASSQSPQGGEKLFF